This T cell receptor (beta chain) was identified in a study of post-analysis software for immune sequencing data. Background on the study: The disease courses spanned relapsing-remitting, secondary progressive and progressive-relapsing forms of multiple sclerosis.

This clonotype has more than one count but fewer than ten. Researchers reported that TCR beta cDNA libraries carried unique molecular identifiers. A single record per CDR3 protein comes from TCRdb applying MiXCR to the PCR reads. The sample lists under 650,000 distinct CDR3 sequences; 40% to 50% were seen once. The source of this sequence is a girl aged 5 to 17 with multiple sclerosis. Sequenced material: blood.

The CDR3 coding sequence is TGTGCCAGCAGTGGGGTTGGGGGGAGGTTGGAGACCCAGTACTTC. It specifies CASSGVGGRLETQYF. The chain carries TRBV6-1 and TRBJ2-5; tentative D call: TRBD2 (6 bases). Per germline, CDR1 MNHNS and CDR2 SASEGT. The V and J ends lost 4 bases and 5 bases respectively, with 17 bases between them. The CDR3 is 15 residues long.